What follows describes a single T cell receptor (beta chain). What this receptor recognizes is not known. The input lacks base qualities; no much larger clone sits a single base away. TCRbeta CDR3 regions were amplified from genomic DNA using the immunoSEQ Assay, a bias-controlled multiplex PCR. The original pipeline was this. Nucleated cell counts per sample were estimated from amplification of reference gene primers within the assay. To quantify the absolute abundance of each unique TCRbeta CDR3 rearrangement, sequence reads were collapsed and filtered. For each sample, productive Simpson clonality was calculated as the square root of Simpson's diversity index over productive rearrangements. What TCRdb holds here is the immuneACCESS table cut down to in-frame rearrangements. Part of the clones is not present; checked against another copy, under half of the missing clones reflect an unresolved V gene, and the others are unexplained. That table is the source of V, J and clone size, and D and trimming were worked out from the DNA. The sample table holds a few hundred thousand clones, of which approximately 92% were seen once. 3.5% to 5.5% of the sample lies in the top ten.

The CDR3 runs 14 amino acids, cysteine and phenylalanine included. The entry retains the CDR3 DNA only, 42 bases that are in frame from base 1. The V and J ends are trimmed by 3 bases and 0 bases, leaving 6 bases between them. Via the germline V gene (reference sequence), CDR1 is LGHDT and CDR2 YNNKEL. This specimen comes from a study of blood T cell repertoires in COVID-19 (dated by TCRdb to between 2020 and 2021). Looking at the study overall: The collaborator samples originated in the United States, Italy and Spain and spanned the acute and convalescent phases of COVID-19. The material from the prospective study consisted of cDNA or gDNA derived from T cells, B-cell-depleted T cells, or PBMCs. Subjects who had been exposed to COVID-19, were actively infected with it, or had recovered from it provided the deeply sampled blood TCRbeta repertoires that made up the dataset. The repertoires were released in a freely available public database intended as a resource for research on the immune response to SARS-CoV-2. Samples came from the ongoing ImmuneRACE study (first 160 participants) plus 1,254 subjects from 6 global collaborators. A de-identified subject ID, COVID-19 status, age in years and sex were almost always included in the sample metadata. HLA class I and class II types, where available, came from metadata supplied by the sample provider rather than from assay-based typing.

Broad study findings and their caveats: The amount of clinical and demographic metadata varied by source and participant and was provided uncurated.

A second Seattle source provided samples from volunteer blood donors who had recovered from COVID-19. Collaborating institutions collected whole blood in K2EDTA tubes following their own protocols. For TCRbeta analysis, collaborator samples were shipped as frozen whole blood, as isolated PBMCs, or as DNA extracted from either sample type. The specimen was peripheral blood. The rearrangement combines TRBV3-1 (or the pseudogene TRBV3-2) with TRBJ1-3; no confident D gene assignment can be made. The TCR sequence derives from a woman aged 40-49 years who had recovered from COVID-19. The DNA sequence is given as TGTGCCAGCAGCCAGGCGGTCTCTGGAAACACCATATATTTT. This encodes CASSQAVSGNTIYF.